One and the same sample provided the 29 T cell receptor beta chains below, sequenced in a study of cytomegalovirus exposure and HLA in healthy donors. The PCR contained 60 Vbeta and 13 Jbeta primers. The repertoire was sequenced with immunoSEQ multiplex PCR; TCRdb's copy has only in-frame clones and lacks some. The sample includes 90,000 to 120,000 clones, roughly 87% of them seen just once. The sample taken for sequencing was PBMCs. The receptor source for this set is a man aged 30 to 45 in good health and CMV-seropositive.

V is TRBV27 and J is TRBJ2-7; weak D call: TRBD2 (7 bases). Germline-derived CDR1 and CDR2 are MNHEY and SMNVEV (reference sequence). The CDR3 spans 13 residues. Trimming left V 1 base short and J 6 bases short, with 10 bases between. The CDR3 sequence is CASSLWEGGEQYF. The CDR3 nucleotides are TGTGCCAGCAGTTTATGGGAGGGGGGCGAGCAGTACTTC.

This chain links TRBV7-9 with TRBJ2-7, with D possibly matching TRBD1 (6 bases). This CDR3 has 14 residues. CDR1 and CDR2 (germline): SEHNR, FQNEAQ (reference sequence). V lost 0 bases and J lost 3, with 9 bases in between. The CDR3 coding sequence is TGTGCCAGCAGCTTAGCTGGCAGGGGCTACGAGCAGTACTTC. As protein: CASSLAGRGYEQYF.

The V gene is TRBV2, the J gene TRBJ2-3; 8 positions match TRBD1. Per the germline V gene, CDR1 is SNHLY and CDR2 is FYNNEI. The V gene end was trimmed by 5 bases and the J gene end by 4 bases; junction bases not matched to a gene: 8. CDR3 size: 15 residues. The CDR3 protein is CASSLGQVMADTQYF. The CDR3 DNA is TGTGCCAGCAGTTTGGGACAGGTGATGGCAGATACGCAGTATTTT.

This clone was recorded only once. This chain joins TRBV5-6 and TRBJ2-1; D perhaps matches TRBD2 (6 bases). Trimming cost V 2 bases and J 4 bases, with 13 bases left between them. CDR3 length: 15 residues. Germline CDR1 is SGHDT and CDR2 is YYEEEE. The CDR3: CASSLGPGLYNEQFF. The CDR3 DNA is TGTGCCAGCAGCTTAGGGCCGGGACTTTACAATGAGCAGTTCTTC. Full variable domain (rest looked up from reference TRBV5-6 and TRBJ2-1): DAGVTQSPTHLIKTRGQQVTLRCSPKSGHDTVSWYQQALGQGPQFIFQYYEEEERQRGNFPDRFSGHQFPNYSSELNVNALLLGDSALYLCASSLGPGLYNEQFFGPGTRLTVL.

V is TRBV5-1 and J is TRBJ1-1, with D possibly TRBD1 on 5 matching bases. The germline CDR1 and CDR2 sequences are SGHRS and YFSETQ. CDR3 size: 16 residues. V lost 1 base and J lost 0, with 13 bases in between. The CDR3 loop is CASSLSQGTMNTEAFF. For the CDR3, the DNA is TGCGCCAGCAGCTTGTCCCAGGGTACTATGAACACTGAAGCTTTCTTT.

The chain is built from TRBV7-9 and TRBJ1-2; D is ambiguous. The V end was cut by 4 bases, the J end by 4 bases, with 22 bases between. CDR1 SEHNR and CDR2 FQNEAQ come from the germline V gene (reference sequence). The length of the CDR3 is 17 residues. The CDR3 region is CASSSLSSALATYGYTF. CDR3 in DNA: TGTGCCAGCAGCTCCCTCAGTAGCGCCCTGGCTACCTATGGCTACACCTTC.

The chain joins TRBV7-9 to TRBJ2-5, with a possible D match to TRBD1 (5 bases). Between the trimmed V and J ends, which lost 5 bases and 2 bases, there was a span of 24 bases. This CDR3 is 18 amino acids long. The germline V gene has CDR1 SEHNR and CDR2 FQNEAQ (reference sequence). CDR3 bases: TGTGCCAGCAGCCCCAGTATCCAGGTAGGGGCCGGTCAAGAGACCCAGTACTTC. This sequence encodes CASSPSIQVGAGQETQYF.

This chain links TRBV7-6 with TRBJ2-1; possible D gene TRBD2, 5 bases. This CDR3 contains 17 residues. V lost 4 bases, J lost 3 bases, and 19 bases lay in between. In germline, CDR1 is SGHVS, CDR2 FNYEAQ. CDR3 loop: CASSSSSGITSYNEQFF. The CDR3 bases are TGTGCCAGCAGCTCCTCCTCCGGGATCACGAGCTACAATGAGCAGTTCTTC.

CDR3 bases: TGTGCCAGCAGCTTTTCAGACAGGGACCAGCCCCAGCATTTT. Translating gives CASSFSDRDQPQHF. The rearrangement joins TRBV5-6 to TRBJ1-5; 7 bases are shared with TRBD1. The ends lost 2 bases at V and 7 bases at J; junction bases unmatched: 6. Germline V gene sequence: CDR1 SGHDT, CDR2 YYEEEE. This CDR3 spans 14 amino acids.

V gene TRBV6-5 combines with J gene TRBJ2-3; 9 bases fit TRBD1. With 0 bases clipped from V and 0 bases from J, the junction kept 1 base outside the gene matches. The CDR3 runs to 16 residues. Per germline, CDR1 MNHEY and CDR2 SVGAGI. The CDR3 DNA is TGTGCCAGCAGTTACTCCGGACAGGGGAGCACAGATACGCAGTATTTT. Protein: CASSYSGQGSTDTQYF.

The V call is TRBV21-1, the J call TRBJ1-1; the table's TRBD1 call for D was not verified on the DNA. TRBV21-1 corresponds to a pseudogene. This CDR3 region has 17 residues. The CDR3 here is CASSKGSPGTGDTEAFF. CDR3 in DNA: TGTGCCAGCAGCAAAGGATCGCCCGGTACAGGGGACACTGAAGCTTTCTTT.

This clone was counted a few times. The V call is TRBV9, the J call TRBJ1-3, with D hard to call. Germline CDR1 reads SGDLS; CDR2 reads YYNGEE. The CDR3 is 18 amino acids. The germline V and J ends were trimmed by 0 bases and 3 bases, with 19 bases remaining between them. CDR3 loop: CASSVEMSMGSFGNTIYF. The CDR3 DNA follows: TGTGCCAGCAGCGTAGAGATGAGTATGGGCTCGTTTGGAAACACCATATATTTT.

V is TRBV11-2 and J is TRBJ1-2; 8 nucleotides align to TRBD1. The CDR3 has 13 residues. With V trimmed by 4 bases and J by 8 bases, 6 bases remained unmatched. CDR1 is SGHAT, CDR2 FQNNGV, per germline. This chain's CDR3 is CASSSTGAGGYTF. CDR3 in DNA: TGTGCCAGCAGCTCGACAGGGGCGGGGGGCTACACCTTC.

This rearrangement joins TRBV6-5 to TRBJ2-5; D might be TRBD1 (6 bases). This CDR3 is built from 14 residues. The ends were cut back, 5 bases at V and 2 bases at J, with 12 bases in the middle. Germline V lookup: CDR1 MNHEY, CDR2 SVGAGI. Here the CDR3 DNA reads TGTGCCAGCAGTCGGGACACCTCTCAAGAGACCCAGTACTTC. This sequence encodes CASSRDTSQETQYF.

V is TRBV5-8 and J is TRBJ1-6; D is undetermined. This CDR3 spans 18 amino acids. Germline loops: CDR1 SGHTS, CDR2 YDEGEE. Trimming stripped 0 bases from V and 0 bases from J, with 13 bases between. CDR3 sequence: CASSLATYSHSYNSPLHF. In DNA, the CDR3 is TGTGCCAGCAGCTTGGCTACCTACAGTCACTCCTATAATTCACCCCTCCACTTT.

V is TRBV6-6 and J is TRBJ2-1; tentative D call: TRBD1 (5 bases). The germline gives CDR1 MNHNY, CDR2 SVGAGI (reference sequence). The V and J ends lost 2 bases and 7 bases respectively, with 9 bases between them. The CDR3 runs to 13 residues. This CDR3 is CASSYVPGNEQFF. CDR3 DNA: TGTGCCAGCAGTTACGTTCCAGGGAATGAGCAGTTCTTC.

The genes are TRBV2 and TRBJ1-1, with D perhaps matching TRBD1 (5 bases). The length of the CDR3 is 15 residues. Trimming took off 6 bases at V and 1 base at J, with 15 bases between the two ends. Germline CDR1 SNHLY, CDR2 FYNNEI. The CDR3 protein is CASRGGWGKNTEAFF. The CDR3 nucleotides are TGTGCCAGCAGGGGGGGATGGGGCAAGAACACTGAAGCTTTCTTT.

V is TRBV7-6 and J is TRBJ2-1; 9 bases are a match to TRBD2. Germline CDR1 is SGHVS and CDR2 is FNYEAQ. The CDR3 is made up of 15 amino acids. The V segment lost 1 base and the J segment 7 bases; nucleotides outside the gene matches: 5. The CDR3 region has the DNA TGTGCCAGCAGCTTAGGTGGTAGCGGGGGAAATGAGCAGTTCTTC. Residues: CASSLGGSGGNEQFF. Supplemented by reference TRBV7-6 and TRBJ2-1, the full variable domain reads GAGVSQSPRYKVTKRGQDVALRCDPISGHVSLYWYRQALGQGPEFLTYFNYEAQQDKSGLPNDRFSAERPEGSISTLTIQRTEQRDSAMYRCASSLGGSGGNEQFFGPGTRLTVL.

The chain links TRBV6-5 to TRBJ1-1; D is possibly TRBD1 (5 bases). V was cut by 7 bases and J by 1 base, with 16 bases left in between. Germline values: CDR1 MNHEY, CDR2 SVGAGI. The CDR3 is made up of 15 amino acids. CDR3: CASTPGGGGNTEAFF. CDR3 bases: TGTGCCAGCACCCCCGGTGGGGGGGGGAACACTGAAGCTTTCTTT.

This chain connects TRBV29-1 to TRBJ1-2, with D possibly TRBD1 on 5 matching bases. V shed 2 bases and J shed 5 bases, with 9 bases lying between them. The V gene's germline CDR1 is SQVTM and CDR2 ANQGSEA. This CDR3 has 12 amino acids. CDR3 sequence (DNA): TGCAGCGTTGAAACGTCAGGGTATGGCTACACCTTC. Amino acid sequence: CSVETSGYGYTF.

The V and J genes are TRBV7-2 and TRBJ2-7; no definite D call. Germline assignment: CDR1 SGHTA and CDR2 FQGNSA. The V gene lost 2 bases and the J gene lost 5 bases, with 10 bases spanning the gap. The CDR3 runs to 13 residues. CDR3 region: CASSLTNTHEQYF. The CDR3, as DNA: TGTGCCAGCAGCTTAACGAACACCCACGAGCAGTACTTC.

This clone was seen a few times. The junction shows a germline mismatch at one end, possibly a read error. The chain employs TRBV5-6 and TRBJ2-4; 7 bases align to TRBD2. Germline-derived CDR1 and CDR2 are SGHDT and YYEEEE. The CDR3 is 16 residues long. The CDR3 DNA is TGTGCCAGCAGCTCCGGAGCGGGGTCGGCCAAAAACAGTCAGTACTTC. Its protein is CASSSGAGSAKNSQYF.

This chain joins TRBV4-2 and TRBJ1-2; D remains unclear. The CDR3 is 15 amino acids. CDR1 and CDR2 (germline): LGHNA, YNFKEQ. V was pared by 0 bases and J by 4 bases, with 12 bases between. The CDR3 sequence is CASSQERLRGYGYTF. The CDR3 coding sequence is TGTGCCAGCAGCCAAGAAAGGTTACGGGGCTATGGCTACACCTTC.

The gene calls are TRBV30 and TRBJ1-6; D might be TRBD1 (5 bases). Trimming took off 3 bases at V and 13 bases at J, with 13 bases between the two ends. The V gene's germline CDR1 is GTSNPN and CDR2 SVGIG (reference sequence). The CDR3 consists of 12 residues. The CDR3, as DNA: TGTGCCTGGAGGCGGTCGGCAGGGCCCCTCCACTTT. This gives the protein CAWRRSAGPLHF.

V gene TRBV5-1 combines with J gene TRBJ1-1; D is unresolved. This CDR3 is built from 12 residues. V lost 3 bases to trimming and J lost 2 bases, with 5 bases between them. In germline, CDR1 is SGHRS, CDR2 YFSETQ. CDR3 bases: TGCGCCAGCAGCTCAGTAAACACTGAAGCTTTCTTT. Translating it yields CASSSVNTEAFF.

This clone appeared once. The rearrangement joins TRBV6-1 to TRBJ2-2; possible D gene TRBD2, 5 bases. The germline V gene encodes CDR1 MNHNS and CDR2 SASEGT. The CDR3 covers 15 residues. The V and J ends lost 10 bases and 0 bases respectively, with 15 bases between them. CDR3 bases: TGTGCCACCGGAATCGGGGTGACGAACACCGGGGAGCTGTTTTTT. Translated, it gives CATGIGVTNTGELFF.

CDR3 sequence: CASTTDRTYGYTF. The CDR3 coding sequence is TGTGCCAGTACGACAGACAGGACCTATGGCTACACCTTC. The chain links TRBV19 to TRBJ1-2; D might be TRBD1 (6 bases). The CDR3 spans 13 residues. Germline V gene data show CDR1 as LNHDA and CDR2 as SQIVND (reference sequence). Trimming cost V 7 bases and J 4 bases, with 13 bases left between them.

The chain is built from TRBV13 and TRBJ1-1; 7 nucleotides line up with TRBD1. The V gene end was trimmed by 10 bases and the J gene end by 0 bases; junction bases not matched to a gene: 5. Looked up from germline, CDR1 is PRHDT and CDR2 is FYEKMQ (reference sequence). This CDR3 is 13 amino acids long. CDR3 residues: CATRQGLNTEAFF. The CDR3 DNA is TGTGCCACCAGACAGGGCCTGAACACTGAAGCTTTCTTT.

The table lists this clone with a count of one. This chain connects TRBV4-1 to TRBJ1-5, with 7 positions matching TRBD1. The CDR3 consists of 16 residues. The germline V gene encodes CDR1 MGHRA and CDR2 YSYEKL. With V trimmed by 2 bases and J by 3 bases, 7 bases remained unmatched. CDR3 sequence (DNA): TGCGCCAGCAGCCAACCCGGACAGGAGCCCAATCAGCCCCAGCATTTT. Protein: CASSQPGQEPNQPQHF.